One and the same sample provided the 28 T cell receptor beta chains below, sequenced in a study of control samples from healthy donors and cancer patients. Only in-frame clones appear in the TCRdb table, and some are missing; sequencing was by immunoSEQ multiplex PCR. In the table there are about 150,000 clones, around 90% of which are singletons. The specimen sequenced was blood. Receptors originate from a woman aged 25 to 39 in good health.

This clone was seen once. The chain recombines TRBV21-1 with TRBJ2-7; TRBD2 is the table's D call and was not checked against the DNA. TRBV21-1 is a known pseudogene. CDR3 length equals 15 residues. The CDR3 sequence is CASSLQTDGRGEQYF. The CDR3 nucleotides are TGTGCCAGCAGCCTACAGACGGACGGGAGGGGAGAGCAGTACTTC.

The chain recombines TRBV7-9 with TRBJ2-1; the match to TRBD2 covers 10 bases. Germline-derived CDR1 and CDR2 are SEHNR and FQNEAQ (reference sequence). V dropped 8 bases and J dropped 4; count of bases not matched to a gene: 5. There are 14 residues in the CDR3. This chain's CDR3 is CASATGLAYNEQFF. CDR3 DNA: TGTGCCAGCGCGACGGGACTAGCGTACAATGAGCAGTTCTTC.

The rearrangement links TRBV5-1 to TRBJ2-6; D might be TRBD1 (5 bases). Germline-derived CDR1 and CDR2 are SGHRS and YFSETQ. CDR3 length: 14 residues. Trimming removed 4 bases at V and 0 bases at J, with 5 bases between. CDR3 in amino acids: CASSDSSGANVLTF. The CDR3 DNA follows: TGCGCCAGCAGCGACAGCTCTGGGGCCAACGTCCTGACTTTC.

The chain links TRBV7-8 to TRBJ2-7; the D gene is possibly TRBD1 (6 bases). Germline V CDR1 and CDR2: SGHVS, FQNEAQ. The CDR3 runs to 14 residues. The V end lost 6 bases, the J end lost 2 bases, and 14 bases lay between the germline ends. CDR3: CASSKTGTTYEQYF. The CDR3 DNA reads as TGTGCCAGCAGTAAAACAGGGACCACCTACGAGCAGTACTTC.

The chain recombines TRBV9 with TRBJ1-1; D is ambiguous. The CDR3 has 15 amino acids. V lost 0 bases, J lost 4 bases, and 13 bases lay in between. CDR1 is SGDLS and CDR2 is YYNGEE in the germline V gene. The chain's CDR3 is CASSVDGQLITEAFF. The DNA of the CDR3 is TGTGCCAGCAGCGTAGACGGGCAGTTGATCACTGAAGCTTTCTTT.

The chain links TRBV11-2 to TRBJ2-2; tentatively, D is TRBD1 (6 bases). Trimming took 5 bases from V and 0 from J, leaving 13 bases between them. Germline lookup yields CDR1 SGHAT and CDR2 FQNNGV. The CDR3 is made up of 16 amino acids. This chain's CDR3 is CASSKSTGPNTGELFF. In DNA, the CDR3 is TGTGCCAGCAGCAAATCGACAGGCCCGAACACCGGGGAGCTGTTTTTT.

The chain links TRBV29-1 to TRBJ2-7, with 7 bases aligning to TRBD1. V was clipped by 5 bases and J by 4 bases; unmatched bases: 8. Per the germline V gene, CDR1 is SQVTM and CDR2 is ANQGSEA. The CDR3 totals 13 residues. CDR3 coding DNA: TGCAGCGTTTCCCCGAGCAGGGGGTACGAGCAGTACTTC. This gives the protein CSVSPSRGYEQYF.

The V gene is TRBV4-1, the J gene TRBJ1-6; TRBD1 is a possible D gene (5 bases). Germline V CDR1 and CDR2: MGHRA, YSYEKL. V shed 1 base and J shed 9 bases, with 13 bases lying between them. The CDR3 is made up of 15 amino acids. The CDR3: CASSQVGQGVSPLHF. The CDR3 DNA sequence: TGCGCCAGCAGCCAAGTTGGTCAGGGAGTTTCACCCCTCCACTTT.

V gene TRBV3-1 (or the pseudogene TRBV3-2) combines with J gene TRBJ2-2; 9 nucleotides agree with TRBD1. The ends lost 5 bases at V and 4 bases at J; junction bases unmatched: 5. Per the germline V gene, CDR1 is LGHDT and CDR2 is YNNKEL (reference sequence). The CDR3 runs to 15 residues. The DNA of the CDR3 is TGTGCCAGCAGCAGGGGACAGGGAACCACCGGGGAGCTGTTTTTT. Its translation: CASSRGQGTTGELFF.

To note about this clone: The identical CDR3 is also encoded by other nucleotide sequences in the sample. The chain couples TRBV28 to TRBJ2-3; a possible D gene is TRBD2 (5 bases). CDR1 is MDHEN, CDR2 SYDVKM, per germline. CDR3 length equals 16 residues. Deletions cut 2 bases from V and 6 bases from J, with 18 bases between. The CDR3 DNA follows: TGTGCCAGCAGTTTACCGCCGGGATCTGGACGGGATACGCAGTATTTT. Encoded protein: CASSLPPGSGRDTQYF.

CDR3 nucleotide sequence: TGTGCCAGCAGCTTTGGACTAGCGGGAGTGGGAGATACGCAGTATTTT. Translated, it gives CASSFGLAGVGDTQYF. The chain recombines TRBV7-2 with TRBJ2-3; 13 bases match TRBD2. The germline gives CDR1 SGHTA, CDR2 FQGNSA. The junction had 5 bases not matched to a gene; V was cut back by 3 bases and J by 5 bases. The CDR3 contains 16 residues. The full variable domain, rest sourced from reference TRBV7-2 and TRBJ2-3, is GAGVSQSPSNKVTEKGKDVELRCDPISGHTALYWYRQSLGQGLEFLIYFQGNSAPDKSGLPSDRFSAERTGGSVSTLTIQRTQQEDSAVYLCASSFGLAGVGDTQYFGPGTRLTVL.

As to this clone: This sample also contains other DNA sequences that code for the same CDR3. The chain joins TRBV7-2 to TRBJ1-5; D gene unclear. The germline V gene encodes CDR1 SGHTA and CDR2 FQGNSA. V gave up 1 base and J gave up 10 bases, with 14 bases separating them. The CDR3 has 14 residues. The CDR3 loop is CASSLGALRSPQHF. DNA for the CDR3: TGTGCCAGCAGCTTAGGAGCCCTAAGGTCTCCCCAGCATTTT.

This chain links TRBV24-1 with TRBJ1-5, with a weak D call TRBD1 (6 bases). V was cut by 4 bases and J by 7 bases, with 10 bases left in between. The CDR3 is 13 amino acids. Germline CDR1 reads KGHDR; CDR2 reads SFDVKD. The CDR3 DNA is TGTGCCACCAGTGACGGGGGGGGCCAGCCCCAGCATTTT. Its translation is CATSDGGGQPQHF.

The chain joins TRBV5-6 to TRBJ2-1, with 11 bases lining up with TRBD1. Trimming cost V 4 bases and J 7 bases; bases outside gene matches: 4. Germline-derived CDR1 and CDR2 are SGHDT and YYEEEE. This CDR3 contains 14 residues. CDR3 protein: CASSPDRGLNEQFF. The CDR3 region has the DNA TGTGCCAGCAGCCCGGACAGGGGGCTAAATGAGCAGTTCTTC.

The sample holds one count of this clone. The chain couples TRBV9 to TRBJ2-7, with a possible D match to TRBD2 (6 bases). V was pared by 0 bases and J by 4 bases, with 14 bases between. Germline-derived CDR1 and CDR2 are SGDLS and YYNGEE. The CDR3 runs 15 residues. Here the CDR3 DNA reads TGTGCCAGCAGCGTAGCGATCGGGAGTGGGTACGAGCAGTACTTC. Its protein product is CASSVAIGSGYEQYF.

J is TRBJ1-1 and V is TRBV28; TRBD1 matches at 7 bases. There are 16 residues in the CDR3. The ends lost 1 base at V and 4 bases at J; junction bases unmatched: 9. Looked up from germline, CDR1 is MDHEN and CDR2 is SYDVKM. The CDR3, as DNA: TGTGCCAGCAGTTTATCAAGGGGGCAACGGGTCACTGAAGCTTTCTTT. Protein sequence: CASSLSRGQRVTEAFF. The full variable domain, in which reference TRBV28 and TRBJ1-1 provide the parts outside the CDR3, is DVKVTQSSRYLVKRTGEKVFLECVQDMDHENMFWYRQDPGLGLRLIYFSYDVKMKEKGDIPEGYSVSREKKERFSLILESASTNQTSMYLCASSLSRGQRVTEAFFGQGTRLTVV.

J is TRBJ2-3 and V is TRBV7-3, with a possible D match to TRBD2 (5 bases). V dropped 4 bases and J dropped 0 bases, with 11 bases sitting between them. This CDR3 comprises 15 residues. The germline V gene encodes CDR1 SGHTA and CDR2 FQGTGA. The CDR3 DNA reads as TGTGCCAGCAGCTGGTTGGGCGGGAGCACAGATACGCAGTATTTT. Translating it yields CASSWLGGSTDTQYF.

This rearrangement joins TRBV19 to TRBJ2-1; 11 bases match TRBD2. The junction had 7 bases not matched to a gene; V was cut back by 5 bases and J by 7 bases. Germline CDR1 and CDR2: LNHDA and SQIVND (reference sequence). The CDR3 totals 15 residues. The CDR3 region is CASSRLAGGPNEQFF. CDR3 sequence (DNA): TGTGCCAGTAGTCGCTTAGCGGGAGGGCCAAATGAGCAGTTCTTC.

V usage is TRBV2 and J usage is TRBJ1-6; possible D gene TRBD1, 6 bases. Germline V gene lookup returns CDR1 SNHLY and CDR2 FYNNEI. The germline V and J ends were trimmed by 6 bases and 9 bases, with 15 bases remaining between them. The CDR3 is 14 amino acids. The CDR3 loop reads CASRLRDTSSPLHF. The CDR3 nucleotides read TGTGCCAGCAGGCTCCGGGACACAAGTTCACCCCTCCACTTT.

This chain links TRBV6-5 with TRBJ1-4; 7 bases align to TRBD1. Germline V gene lookup returns CDR1 MNHEY and CDR2 SVGAGI. The CDR3 has 15 amino acids. V lost 0 bases, J lost 7 bases, and 5 bases stayed unmatched. In DNA form, the CDR3 reads TGTGCCAGCAGTTACTCGGAAGGGGGCGGTGAAAAACTGTTTTTT. Translated, it gives CASSYSEGGGEKLFF.

This rearrangement joins TRBV29-1 to TRBJ2-7; D remains unclear. V was shortened by 4 bases and J by 5 bases, with 12 bases between the two germline ends. The CDR3 has 12 residues. Germline CDR1 and CDR2: SQVTM and ANQGSEA. The CDR3 is CSVVYLGNEQYF. CDR3 coding DNA: TGCAGCGTTGTTTACCTTGGGAACGAGCAGTACTTC.

The J gene is TRBJ2-3, the V gene TRBV3-1 (or the pseudogene TRBV3-2), with 8 nucleotides matching TRBD1. This CDR3 has 15 amino acids. CDR1 and CDR2 from the germline V gene are LGHDT and YNNKEL (reference sequence). Trimming removed 0 bases from V and 2 bases from J; junction bases left unmatched: 1. In DNA form, the CDR3 reads TGTGCCAGCAGCCAAGACAGGGGGCCCACAGATACGCAGTATTTT. Its protein is CASSQDRGPTDTQYF.

This chain uses TRBV19 with TRBJ1-1; D is unclear. V was shortened by 7 bases and J by 2 bases, with 17 bases between the two germline ends. CDR3 size: 15 residues. Germline V gene lookup returns CDR1 LNHDA and CDR2 SQIVND (reference sequence). The CDR3 DNA reads TGTGCCAGTAACAGAGAGGCAGGAATAAACACTGAAGCTTTCTTT. Translating gives CASNREAGINTEAFF.

The chain has TRBV2 and TRBJ2-7; 9 bases are shared with TRBD1. CDR1 and CDR2 from the germline V gene are SNHLY and FYNNEI. CDR3 length: 16 residues. Trimming cost V 6 bases and J 9 bases; bases outside gene matches: 18. The CDR3 protein is CASSSRGRGQGAGQYF. CDR3 coding DNA: TGTGCCAGCAGCTCGCGGGGGAGGGGACAGGGTGCTGGGCAGTACTTC.

The chain employs TRBV7-2 and TRBJ1-1, with D perhaps TRBD1 (5 bases). The CDR3 has 13 amino acids. Germline V lookup: CDR1 SGHTA, CDR2 FQGNSA. V lost 5 bases and J lost 1, with 8 bases in between. This CDR3 reads CASSTTANTEAFF. CDR3 bases: TGTGCCAGCAGCACGACAGCGAACACTGAAGCTTTCTTT.

The chain employs TRBV27 and TRBJ1-2; D is perhaps TRBD1 (5 bases). V was trimmed by 4 bases and J by 4 bases, leaving 19 bases between them. CDR3 length: 16 residues. Germline V gene data show CDR1 as MNHEY and CDR2 as SMNVEV (reference sequence). CDR3 protein: CASSSNLGLLGYGYTF. DNA for the CDR3: TGTGCCAGCAGTTCAAACCTGGGACTTCTTGGCTATGGCTACACCTTC.

The J gene is TRBJ2-1, the V gene TRBV19, with TRBD2 as a possible D gene (6 bases). The germline V gene encodes CDR1 LNHDA and CDR2 SQIVND (reference sequence). This CDR3 has 17 amino acids. V lost 5 bases and J lost 0, with 17 bases in between. CDR3 bases: TGTGCCAGTAGTCTTTTAGCGGTTTTGAGCTCCTACAATGAGCAGTTCTTC. Protein sequence: CASSLLAVLSSYNEQFF.

The J gene is TRBJ2-7, the V gene TRBV4-2; TRBD2 matches 10 bases. This CDR3 comprises 15 residues. Trimming cost V 6 bases and J 2 bases; bases outside gene matches: 7. Germline CDR1 and CDR2: LGHNA and YNFKEQ. CDR3 loop: CASSEASGSAYEQYF. CDR3 DNA sequence: TGTGCCAGCAGTGAAGCTAGCGGGAGTGCCTACGAGCAGTACTTC.